This is a list of T cell receptor beta chains from one sample in a study of T cell responses to AZD1222 COVID-19 vaccine. TCRdb keeps only in-frame clones here, not all; method: immunoSEQ multiplex PCR. This table has 75,000 to 100,000 clones, approximately 91% appearing once. Sequences were derived from peripheral blood, sampled on day 0 of AZD1222 vaccination. The receptors here all came from an adult in good health. CDR3s include the opening cysteine and the closing phenylalanine or tryptophan. The order of the fields is clone size, V gene, J gene, D gene, CDR3 protein, CDR3 DNA. A D gene is named only where the DNA matches it firmly. The size entry is marked missing in some rows and otherwise reads once, few, many or a size class.

.	TRBV20-1	TRBJ1-1	.	CSASSPNTEAFF	TGCAGTGCTAGTAGTCCCAACACTGAAGCTTTCTTT
.	TRBV5-1	TRBJ2-5	.	CASSLALGRQETQYF	TGCGCCAGCAGCTTGGCTTTAGGTCGGCAAGAGACCCAGTACTTC
.	TRBV6-1	TRBJ1-5	.	CASSEVQGLFSGQPQHF	TGTGCCAGCAGTGAAGTGCAGGGCTTGTTTTCGGGTCAGCCCCAGCATTTT
.	TRBV2	TRBJ2-2	.	CASSWAGVTNTGELFF	TGTGCCAGCAGTTGGGCAGGGGTAACGAACACCGGGGAGCTGTTTTTT
.	TRBV7-3	TRBJ2-3	.	CASSPRVGEENTQYF	TGTGCCAGCAGCCCTAGGGTGGGGGAGGAGAATACGCAGTATTTT
.	TRBV5-1	TRBJ2-7	.	CASSPVAGSFSEQYF	TGCGCCAGCAGCCCCGTTGCGGGAAGTTTTTCGGAGCAGTACTTC
once	TRBV9	TRBJ2-7	.	CASSPQGTSYEQYF	TGTGCCAGCAGCCCGCAAGGGACCTCCTACGAGCAGTACTTC
.	TRBV6-2/TRBV6-3	TRBJ2-7	TRBD2	CASSYEVAGAIEQYF	TGTGCCAGCAGTTACGAGGTAGCGGGAGCAATCGAGCAGTACTTC
.	TRBV5-1	TRBJ1-1	.	CASSLDPEGIDEAFF	TGCGCCAGCAGCTTGGACCCAGAGGGAATCGATGAAGCTTTCTTT
.	TRBV7-9	TRBJ1-4	.	CASSLGGAKEKLFF	TGTGCCAGCAGCCTAGGGGGGGCGAAAGAAAAACTGTTTTTT
.	TRBV6-5	TRBJ2-5	.	CASSRGVTETQYF	TGTGCCAGCAGCCGGGGAGTAACTGAGACCCAGTACTTC
.	TRBV19	TRBJ1-5	TRBD1	CASLDRVYSNQPQHF	TGTGCCAGCCTAGACAGGGTTTATAGCAATCAGCCCCAGCATTTT
.	TRBV15	TRBJ2-6	TRBD1	CATSTQGDTSGANVLTF	TGTGCCACCAGCACCCAGGGGGATACCTCTGGGGCCAACGTCCTGACTTTC
.	TRBV6-4	TRBJ1-6	.	CASSVEGGNSPLHF	TGTGCCAGCAGTGTTGAAGGGGGGAATTCACCCCTCCACTTT
.	TRBV6-2/TRBV6-3	TRBJ1-1	.	CASSQTWATEAFF	TGTGCCAGCAGCCAGACCTGGGCCACTGAAGCTTTCTTT
.	TRBV10-3	TRBJ2-7	.	CAISVGTDSYEQYF	TGTGCCATCAGTGTAGGGACGGACTCCTACGAGCAGTACTTC
.	TRBV14	TRBJ2-1	.	CASSPTGPIFNEQFF	TGTGCCAGCAGCCCTACAGGCCCCATTTTCAATGAGCAGTTCTTC
.	TRBV29-1	TRBJ2-5	TRBD2	CSVDGGGQETQYF	TGCAGCGTTGATGGGGGGGGGCAAGAGACCCAGTACTTC
.	TRBV18	TRBJ1-2	.	CASSPPLAGYGYTF	TGTGCCAGCTCACCACCGTTAGCGGGATATGGCTACACCTTC
.	TRBV5-5	TRBJ1-1	.	CASSLGVDTEAFF	TGTGCCAGCAGCTTGGGGGTGGACACTGAAGCTTTCTTT
once	TRBV6-5	TRBJ2-1	.	CASSIGGSQFF	TGTGCCAGCAGCATCGGGGGTAGCCAGTTCTTC